Each of the 32 T cell receptor beta chains below was sequenced from the same sample in a study of blood T cell repertoires in COVID-19. TCRdb's table, derived via immunoSEQ multiplex PCR, lists solely in-frame clones and lacks some. Of some 200,000 clones in the sample, more than 70% were seen once. The sample comprised PBMCs or T cells enriched from blood (not recorded which). These receptors were taken from a woman aged 40 to 50 with acute COVID-19.

This clone was counted between two and nine times. The chain is built from TRBV4-3 and TRBJ2-7, with TRBD2 matching over 9 bases. With V trimmed by 0 bases and J by 5 bases, 8 bases remained unmatched. The CDR3 is made up of 16 amino acids. Germline values: CDR1 LGHNA, CDR2 YSLEER. The CDR3 nucleotides are TGCGCCAGCAGCCAAGATACGGGCGGGAGGGCTAACGAGCAGTACTTC. The encoded protein is CASSQDTGGRANEQYF.

The CDR3 region is CASSPGAGLGNEQFF. CDR3 sequence (DNA): TGTGCCAGCAGCCCAGGGGCAGGGTTGGGCAATGAGCAGTTCTTC. The V and J genes are TRBV7-6 and TRBJ2-1; maybe TRBD1 (6 bases). The CDR3 extends over 15 amino acids. Trimming shortened V by 5 bases and J by 6 bases, and 17 bases separated the two germline ends. The germline V gene encodes CDR1 SGHVS and CDR2 FNYEAQ.

J is TRBJ1-5 and V is TRBV3-1 (or the pseudogene TRBV3-2); D is undetermined. The ends were cut back, 6 bases at V and 3 bases at J, with 12 bases in the middle. The germline CDR1 and CDR2 sequences are LGHDT and YNNKEL (reference sequence). The CDR3 is 14 amino acids. CDR3 loop: CASSLGLANQPQHF. CDR3 coding DNA: TGTGCCAGCAGTCTAGGCCTGGCCAATCAGCCCCAGCATTTT.

This chain connects TRBV24-1 to TRBJ1-3; the D gene is possibly TRBD1 (6 bases). This CDR3 is built from 16 residues. Germline CDR1 KGHDR, CDR2 SFDVKD. Deletions cut 3 bases from V and 0 bases from J, with 11 bases between. CDR3: CATSDEGRGSGNTIYF. CDR3 coding DNA: TGTGCCACCAGTGATGAGGGCAGGGGCTCTGGAAACACCATATATTTT.

This clone was found once. This chain uses TRBV30 with TRBJ1-1; D unclear. The V gene lost 7 bases and the J gene lost 0 bases, with 6 bases spanning the gap. Germline V lookup: CDR1 GTSNPN, CDR2 SVGIG (reference sequence). The CDR3 has 11 amino acids. In DNA form, the CDR3 reads TGTGCCTCTCAGATGAACACTGAAGCTTTCTTT. Its translation: CASQMNTEAFF.

This chain connects TRBV19 to TRBJ2-7; a weak D match, TRBD2 (6 bases). V lost 5 bases and J lost 5, with 19 bases in between. Germline V gives CDR1 LNHDA, CDR2 SQIVND (reference sequence). This CDR3 spans 15 amino acids. This chain's CDR3 is CASSPLRDPPNEQYF. The CDR3 DNA follows: TGTGCCAGTAGTCCCCTGCGGGACCCCCCCAACGAGCAGTACTTC.

This clone appeared a single time. The chain couples TRBV28 to TRBJ1-1; D unresolved. V lost 6 bases and J lost 0, with 8 bases in between. The germline gives CDR1 MDHEN, CDR2 SYDVKM. The CDR3 is made up of 13 amino acids. The CDR3 is CASSSSVNTEAFF. In DNA form, the CDR3 reads TGTGCCAGCAGCTCATCAGTGAACACTGAAGCTTTCTTT.

This rearrangement joins TRBV3-1 (or the pseudogene TRBV3-2) to TRBJ2-1; 7 nucleotides match TRBD1. CDR1 LGHDT and CDR2 YNNKEL come from the germline V gene (reference sequence). J gave up 2 bases and V 3 bases, and 7 bases lay outside the gene matches. CDR3 size: 16 residues. CDR3 DNA sequence: TGTGCCAGCAGCCATCGGACAGGACGTCCCTACAATGAGCAGTTCTTC. Its translation: CASSHRTGRPYNEQFF.

The chain joins TRBV4-3 to TRBJ1-2, with TRBD1 as a possible D gene (6 bases). The V and J ends lost 0 bases and 3 bases respectively, with 11 bases between them. The length of the CDR3 is 15 residues. CDR1 LGHNA and CDR2 YSLEER come from the germline V gene. For the CDR3, the DNA is TGCGCCAGCAGCCAAGATCTCCCAGGGGACTATGGCTACACCTTC. Translated, it gives CASSQDLPGDYGYTF.

The chain is built from TRBV28 and TRBJ1-6, with no clear D. The CDR3 spans 15 residues. Trimming cost V 2 bases and J 6 bases, with 11 bases left between them. CDR1 and CDR2 from the germline V gene are MDHEN and SYDVKM. CDR3 region: CASSLSRAFNSPLHF. The CDR3 nucleotides are TGTGCCAGCAGTTTAAGTAGAGCATTTAATTCACCCCTCCACTTT.

The chain recombines TRBV7-2 with TRBJ1-4; tentative D call: TRBD1 (5 bases). The germline V gene has CDR1 SGHTA and CDR2 FQGNSA. The V gene lost 4 bases and the J gene lost 4 bases, with 10 bases spanning the gap. The CDR3 is 14 amino acids. Here the CDR3 DNA reads TGTGCCAGCAGCTCAGGGTTTCTTAATGAAAAACTGTTTTTT. Its protein is CASSSGFLNEKLFF.

This chain joins TRBV2 and TRBJ1-2, with 8 bases lining up with TRBD1. This CDR3 region has 14 residues. Germline CDR1 SNHLY, CDR2 FYNNEI. The ends lost 6 bases at V and 2 bases at J; junction bases unmatched: 5. CDR3 sequence reads: CASRQGGRNYGYTF. CDR3 sequence (DNA): TGTGCCAGCAGACAGGGGGGGAGGAACTATGGCTACACCTTC.

This chain uses TRBV19 with TRBJ1-5; D unclear. Trimming took off 3 bases at V and 1 base at J, with 10 bases between the two ends. In germline, CDR1 is LNHDA, CDR2 SQIVND (reference sequence). CDR3 length: 15 amino acids. CDR3 loop: CASSIPGRSNQPQHF. For the CDR3, the DNA is TGTGCCAGTAGTATCCCGGGTCGGAGCAATCAGCCCCAGCATTTT.

V is TRBV4-2 and J is TRBJ1-1; 9 bases align to TRBD1. The CDR3 is made up of 17 amino acids. The germline V gene encodes CDR1 LGHNA and CDR2 YNFKEQ. The J segment lost 2 bases and the V segment lost 1 base, leaving 8 bases of the junction unmatched. CDR3 coding DNA: TGTGCCAGCAGCCAAGGGGGGTCGGACAGGGGTAACACTGAAGCTTTCTTT. Translating gives CASSQGGSDRGNTEAFF.

The chain employs TRBV19 and TRBJ1-6; 10 bases match TRBD1. J was trimmed by 7 bases and V by 3 bases; bases with no gene match: 9. The CDR3 has 17 residues. CDR1 is LNHDA, CDR2 SQIVND, per germline (reference sequence). CDR3 loop: CASSMHRDRGPNSPLHF. The CDR3 DNA sequence: TGTGCCAGTAGTATGCACCGGGACAGGGGCCCCAATTCACCCCTCCACTTT.

The count of this clone is one. The rearrangement links TRBV9 to TRBJ2-5; TRBD1 agrees at 8 bases. V shed 0 bases, J shed 5 bases, and the junction held 3 bases outside the gene matches. CDR3 size: 14 residues. The V gene's germline CDR1 is SGDLS and CDR2 YYNGEE. CDR3 bases: TGTGCCAGCAGCGTAGGCAGGGGGCGGGAGACCCAGTACTTC. It specifies CASSVGRGRETQYF.

J is TRBJ1-1 and V is TRBV4-1, with a tentative D call TRBD1 (6 bases). There are 15 residues in the CDR3. Trimming shortened V by 3 bases and J by 1 base, and 12 bases separated the two germline ends. CDR1 and CDR2 from the germline V gene are MGHRA and YSYEKL. CDR3 bases: TGCGCCAGCAGCCAGGTCGACAGGAAGAACACTGAAGCTTTCTTT. As protein: CASSQVDRKNTEAFF.

V and J are TRBV5-1 and TRBJ1-1; D not certain. CDR3 length: 13 amino acids. V was shortened by 5 bases and J by 4 bases, with 12 bases between the two germline ends. Germline CDR1 reads SGHRS; CDR2 reads YFSETQ. This CDR3 is CASRFEGFTEAFF. The CDR3 nucleotides are TGCGCCAGCAGATTTGAGGGATTCACTGAAGCTTTCTTT.

The chain has TRBV2 and TRBJ1-1; no firm D call. Trimming shortened V by 6 bases and J by 7 bases, and 21 bases separated the two germline ends. This CDR3 is built from 15 residues. Germline CDR1 is SNHLY and CDR2 is FYNNEI. The CDR3: CASSGHQSLSHEAFF. CDR3 sequence (DNA): TGTGCCAGCAGCGGTCATCAAAGCTTGTCCCATGAAGCTTTCTTT.

This clone came up many times. V and J are TRBV28 and TRBJ2-7; TRBD2 matches 8 bases. Per germline, CDR1 MDHEN and CDR2 SYDVKM. This CDR3 is built from 12 residues. Germline trimming cut 8 bases from V and 8 bases from J; bases unmatched to any gene: 8. CDR3 bases: TGTGCCAGCGCAAGCGGGGGACTTCAGCAGTACTTC. This translates into CASASGGLQQYF.

This clone was seen more than once but under ten times. The chain links TRBV28 to TRBJ1-1, with 10 bases lining up with TRBD1. Germline loops: CDR1 MDHEN, CDR2 SYDVKM. J lost 10 bases, V lost 9 bases, and 11 bases had no gene match. The CDR3 totals 13 residues. The CDR3 spells CASASGGTGVAFF. Here the CDR3 DNA reads TGTGCCAGTGCCTCTGGTGGGACAGGGGTAGCTTTCTTT.

This clone showed up just once. The chain carries TRBV6-5 and TRBJ1-5, with unresolved D. The ends were cut back, 8 bases at V and 0 bases at J, with 8 bases in the middle. Germline lookup yields CDR1 MNHEY and CDR2 SVGAGI. The length of the CDR3 is 13 residues. CDR3: CASLRVSNQPQHF. The CDR3 nucleotides are TGTGCCAGCCTCCGCGTTAGCAATCAGCCCCAGCATTTT.

This chain uses TRBV6-5 with TRBJ2-1; TRBD2 matches 7 bases. Germline CDR1 is MNHEY and CDR2 is SVGAGI. The CDR3 sequence is 13 residues long. V lost 8 bases, J lost 6 bases, and 7 bases stayed unmatched. This chain's CDR3 is CASGLGVCNEQFF. For the CDR3, the DNA is TGTGCCAGCGGACTAGGGGTGTGCAATGAGCAGTTCTTC.

This clone has only a few counts. The gene calls are TRBV2 and TRBJ1-1; 8 bases map to TRBD1. After removal of 5 bases from V and 1 base from J, the junction contained 9 bases not matched to a gene. This CDR3 has 16 residues. Per germline, CDR1 SNHLY and CDR2 FYNNEI. The CDR3 region has the DNA TGTGCCAGCAGTCCAAATACCGGGACAGGGAACACTGAAGCTTTCTTT. This codes for CASSPNTGTGNTEAFF.

The genes are TRBV5-4 and TRBJ1-1, with 10 bases identical to TRBD1. The CDR3 length is 16 residues. CDR1 is SGHNT, CDR2 YYREEE, per germline (reference sequence). The trim removed 3 bases at V and 1 base at J, leaving 6 bases unmatched. This CDR3 reads CASSWGTGVRNTEAFF. CDR3 sequence (DNA): TGTGCCAGCAGCTGGGGGACAGGGGTAAGGAACACTGAAGCTTTCTTT.

The gene calls are TRBV3-1 (or the pseudogene TRBV3-2) and TRBJ1-2, with D hard to call. Germline CDR1 reads LGHDT; CDR2 reads YNNKEL (reference sequence). The V end was cut by 0 bases, the J end by 2 bases, with 13 bases between. The CDR3 runs to 16 residues. The DNA of the CDR3 is TGTGCCAGCAGCCAAGATTCAGGACTCCCAAACTATGGCTACACCTTC. Protein product: CASSQDSGLPNYGYTF.

Only one count was recorded for this clone. This chain uses TRBV10-2 with TRBJ1-2, with 7 nucleotides matching TRBD1. Germline V gives CDR1 WSHSY, CDR2 SAAADI. V gave up 1 base and J gave up 4 bases; unmatched junction bases: 6. This CDR3 has 15 amino acids. CDR3: CASSEYDRDGYGYTF. The CDR3 DNA is TGCGCCAGCAGTGAGTATGACAGGGACGGCTATGGCTACACCTTC.

The chain combines TRBV19 with TRBJ2-4; TRBD1 matches 8 bases. Germline V gene data show CDR1 as LNHDA and CDR2 as SQIVND (reference sequence). This CDR3 comprises 20 residues. Unmatched junction bases numbered 18, after V lost 5 bases and J lost 0 bases. CDR3 region: CASSFHGTGRLEGAKNIQYF. In DNA, the CDR3 is TGTGCCAGTAGTTTCCACGGGACAGGAAGGTTGGAAGGAGCCAAAAACATTCAGTACTTC.

V gene TRBV6-5 combines with J gene TRBJ1-1; 8 bases are a match to TRBD1. This CDR3 has 13 amino acids. Germline lookup yields CDR1 MNHEY and CDR2 SVGAGI. V dropped 6 bases and J dropped 4; count of bases not matched to a gene: 4. As DNA, the CDR3 is TGTGCCAGCAGAGAGCAGGGGGCCACTGAAGCTTTCTTT. The encoded protein is CASREQGATEAFF.

The chain links TRBV19 to TRBJ1-1; D call uncertain. This CDR3 comprises 13 residues. V was shortened by 1 base and J by 1 base, with 4 bases between the two germline ends. Germline loops: CDR1 LNHDA, CDR2 SQIVND (reference sequence). CDR3 DNA: TGTGCCAGTAGTATAGCCAGGAACACTGAAGCTTTCTTT. Its translation is CASSIARNTEAFF.

V usage is TRBV9 and J usage is TRBJ1-2, with D possibly being TRBD1 (6 bases). The CDR3 totals 17 residues. Germline CDR1 and CDR2: SGDLS and YYNGEE. V was cut by 0 bases and J by 4 bases, with 19 bases left in between. The CDR3 spells CASSVATDRDSLYGYTF. The DNA of the CDR3 is TGTGCCAGCAGCGTAGCTACGGACAGAGATTCCCTCTATGGCTACACCTTC.

The V gene is TRBV6-4, the J gene TRBJ2-3; 7 bases are shared with TRBD2. The germline V gene has CDR1 MRHNA and CDR2 SNTAGT. This CDR3 has 14 amino acids. Trimming removed 5 bases from V and 5 bases from J; junction bases left unmatched: 7. The CDR3 region has the DNA TGTGCCAGCAGTTATGCGGGAGAGGGAGATACGCAGTATTTT. Translation: CASSYAGEGDTQYF.